The subject of this entry is one TCR beta chain. Its specificity is not known. No immunosuppressive drugs were given to ulcerative colitis patients before diagnostic colonoscopy. The germline CDR1 and CDR2 sequences are ENHRY and SYGVKD. V was trimmed by 6 bases and J by 7 bases, leaving 19 bases between them. The CDR3 has 14 residues. The repertoire was sequenced with immunoSEQ multiplex PCR; TCRdb's copy has only in-frame clones and lacks some. The table has under 45,000 clones, over 80% seen once. The sample originates from a study of pediatric ulcerative colitis. General observations from the study: Compared with controls, ulcerative colitis showed greater blood-rectum clone sharing. Total lymphocyte DNA, not sorted subsets, was the template. Substantially fewer templates came from a couple of patients' blood samples.

This clonotype was sampled from a girl aged 10-17 years with moderate ulcerative colitis. The chain carries TRBV10-3 and TRBJ2-7; D could derive from TRBD1 or TRBD2 (5 bases each). Sequencing used blood. This chain's CDR3 is CAISEDAAWGEQYF. The CDR3 DNA reads TGTGCCATCAGCGAGGACGCCGCCTGGGGGGAGCAGTACTTC.